This passage covers 22 T cell receptor beta chains from one sample sequenced in a study of chemoradiotherapy in HPV16-positive cancers. TCRdb keeps only in-frame clones here, not all; method: immunoSEQ multiplex PCR. The sample has about 3,400 clones; around 94% are singletons. This sample was gathered from a patient who underwent chemoradiotherapy. These TCRs come from a human donor with HPV-associated anogenital cancer.

This chain joins TRBV7-2 and TRBJ2-1; no clear D. The V gene lost 5 bases and the J gene lost 5 bases, with 16 bases spanning the gap. Germline values: CDR1 SGHTA, CDR2 FQGNSA. The CDR3 runs to 15 residues. CDR3 region: CASSHSNVQHNEQFF. CDR3 bases: TGTGCCAGCAGCCATTCAAACGTCCAGCACAATGAGCAGTTCTTC.

V and J are TRBV5-5 and TRBJ1-2; 10 bases are shared with TRBD1. This CDR3 has 16 amino acids. Losses at the gene ends were 1 base for V and 2 bases for J; bases not matched to a gene: 5. The germline gives CDR1 SGHKS, CDR2 YYEKEE (reference sequence). The CDR3 sequence: CASSLWDRGANYGYTF. The CDR3 DNA is TGTGCCAGCAGCTTGTGGGACAGGGGCGCGAACTATGGCTACACCTTC.

J is TRBJ2-7 and V is TRBV30, with 9 bases that match TRBD1. CDR3 length equals 15 residues. The germline gives CDR1 GTSNPN, CDR2 SVGIG (reference sequence). The V and J ends lost 0 bases and 1 base, in that order; junction bases with no gene match: 4. The CDR3 DNA is TGTGCCTGGAGTGTTTCGGGGACAGGGTCCTACGAGCAGTACTTC. It specifies CAWSVSGTGSYEQYF.

This rearrangement joins TRBV5-1 to TRBJ2-3; 8 bases are a match to TRBD2. Trimming took 1 base from V and 2 from J; bases not matched to a gene: 6. CDR3 length: 16 amino acids. In germline, CDR1 is SGHRS, CDR2 YFSETQ. CDR3: CASSLSTSGYTDTQYF. The CDR3 DNA reads TGCGCCAGCAGCTTGTCAACTAGCGGTTACACAGATACGCAGTATTTT.

The gene calls are TRBV6-5 and TRBJ1-6; D gene ambiguous. This CDR3 comprises 15 residues. The germline gives CDR1 MNHEY, CDR2 SVGAGI. V lost 5 bases and J lost 9, with 17 bases in between. The CDR3 is CASSPTSGSSSPLHF. CDR3 nucleotide sequence: TGTGCCAGCAGTCCCACTTCGGGTAGCAGTTCACCCCTCCACTTT.

V usage is TRBV27 and J usage is TRBJ2-5, with a weak D call TRBD1 (5 bases). CDR1 and CDR2 from the germline V gene are MNHEY and SMNVEV (reference sequence). The CDR3 has 15 residues. V was pared by 6 bases and J by 0 bases, with 14 bases between. The CDR3 loop reads CASRRGGAYQETQYF. The CDR3 bases are TGTGCCAGCAGACGCGGTGGGGCCTACCAAGAGACCCAGTACTTC.

The rearrangement uses TRBV25-1 and TRBJ2-2, with TRBD2 matching 8 bases. This CDR3 is built from 15 residues. Germline V lookup: CDR1 MGHDK, CDR2 SYGVNS. Unmatched junction bases numbered 5, after V lost 5 bases and J lost 3 bases. CDR3 in amino acids: CASSREGWDTGELFF. The CDR3, as DNA: TGTGCCAGCAGTCGGGAGGGCTGGGACACCGGGGAGCTGTTTTTT.

This chain uses TRBV6-1 with TRBJ2-1; 14 positions match TRBD2. The ends lost 3 bases at V and 8 bases at J; junction bases unmatched: 6. The germline CDR1 and CDR2 sequences are MNHNS and SASEGT. The CDR3 length is 16 residues. The CDR3 bases are TGTGCCAGCAGTGAGACTAGCGGGGGGGCCGTGGATGAGCAGTTCTTC. Translating gives CASSETSGGAVDEQFF.

V is TRBV10-3 and J is TRBJ2-1; no reliable D call. Trimming left V 2 bases short and J 0 bases short, with 8 bases between. This CDR3 has 15 amino acids. CDR1 ENHRY and CDR2 SYGVKD come from the germline V gene. The CDR3 region has the DNA TGTGCCATCAGTGAGGACGGATCCTCCTACAATGAGCAGTTCTTC. It encodes CAISEDGSSYNEQFF.

CDR3 residues: CASSSNTRQIYGYTF. Here the CDR3 DNA reads TGTGCCAGTAGTTCCAATACTCGACAGATTTATGGCTACACCTTC. V and J are TRBV19 and TRBJ1-2; D might be TRBD1 (5 bases). This CDR3 is built from 15 residues. Germline CDR1 reads LNHDA; CDR2 reads SQIVND (reference sequence). V shed 5 bases and J shed 5 bases, with 18 bases lying between them.

The gene calls are TRBV7-9 and TRBJ2-3; D is perhaps TRBD2 (6 bases). The CDR3 extends over 12 amino acids. Looked up from germline, CDR1 is SEHNR and CDR2 is FQNEAQ (reference sequence). The V end lost 3 bases, the J end lost 11 bases, and 12 bases lay between the germline ends. The CDR3 protein is CASSFGLLEQYF. CDR3 nucleotide sequence: TGTGCCAGCAGCTTCGGACTACTCGAGCAGTATTTT.

This chain uses TRBV5-1 with TRBJ1-6; no reliable D call. Trimming stripped 0 bases from V and 0 bases from J, with 4 bases between. Germline-derived CDR1 and CDR2 are SGHRS and YFSETQ. The CDR3 is 15 residues long. CDR3 protein: CASSLVSSYNSPLHF. DNA for the CDR3: TGCGCCAGCAGCTTGGTTAGCTCCTATAATTCACCCCTCCACTTT.

The V and J genes are TRBV13 and TRBJ1-6; D gene ambiguous. V lost 0 bases and J lost 8, with 8 bases in between. The CDR3 extends over 14 amino acids. The germline gives CDR1 PRHDT, CDR2 FYEKMQ (reference sequence). The CDR3, as DNA: TGTGCCAGCAGCTTAGGCCTAGGCTATTCACCCCTCCACTTT. Residues: CASSLGLGYSPLHF.

J is TRBJ2-7 and V is TRBV6-6; D is possibly TRBD2 (5 bases). The CDR3 consists of 13 residues. Trimming removed 5 bases at V and 4 bases at J, with 12 bases between. The germline V gene encodes CDR1 MNHNY and CDR2 SVGAGI (reference sequence). The CDR3, as DNA: TGTGCCAGCAGTCCCGGGGTCCTATACGAGCAGTACTTC. Amino acid sequence: CASSPGVLYEQYF.

The V call is TRBV30, the J call TRBJ1-2; no reliable D call. The CDR3 is 11 residues long. The V and J ends lost 8 bases and 4 bases respectively, with 11 bases between them. The germline gives CDR1 GTSNPN, CDR2 SVGIG (reference sequence). CDR3 in DNA: TGTGCCCGCGCAAATCCCTATGGCTACACCTTC. Protein: CARANPYGYTF.

The CDR3 loop reads CASSFGTASSGNTIYF. The CDR3 DNA reads TGTGCCAGCAGCTTCGGGACCGCCTCCTCTGGAAACACCATATATTTT. The chain has TRBV7-2 and TRBJ1-3; D perhaps matches TRBD1 (5 bases). From germline, CDR1 is SGHTA and CDR2 FQGNSA. This CDR3 has 16 amino acids. V lost 3 bases and J lost 0, with 12 bases in between.

The gene calls are TRBV18 and TRBJ2-6; no clear D gene. The V and J ends lost 1 base and 0 bases respectively, with 7 bases between them. Germline V lookup: CDR1 KGHSH, CDR2 LQKENI. The CDR3 is made up of 16 amino acids. The CDR3: CASSPQRSSGANVLTF. As DNA, the CDR3 is TGTGCCAGCTCACCACAGAGGAGCTCTGGGGCCAACGTCCTGACTTTC.

The chain couples TRBV7-9 to TRBJ1-3; no definite D call. The germline gives CDR1 SEHNR, CDR2 FQNEAQ (reference sequence). V was shortened by 1 base and J by 0 bases, with 10 bases between the two germline ends. The CDR3 runs to 16 residues. The DNA for the CDR3 is TGTGCCAGCAGCTTAGATGGCGGCAACTCTGGAAACACCATATATTTT. As protein: CASSLDGGNSGNTIYF. The complete variable domain, with remaining parts taken from reference TRBV7-9 and TRBJ1-3, reads DTGVSQNPRHKITKRGQNVTFRCDPISEHNRLYWYRQTLGQGPEFLTYFQNEAQLEKSRLLSDRFSAERPKGSFSTLEIQRTEQGDSAMYLCASSLDGGNSGNTIYFGEGSWLTVV.

J is TRBJ1-4 and V is TRBV19; no firm D call. Germline lookup yields CDR1 LNHDA and CDR2 SQIVND (reference sequence). V lost 4 bases and J 7 bases, leaving 10 bases between the germline ends. The CDR3 spans 13 residues. The DNA of the CDR3 is TGTGCCAGTAGTACTATCACGGGTGAAAAACTGTTTTTT. Its protein product is CASSTITGEKLFF.

V gene TRBV28 combines with J gene TRBJ1-1, with 8 bases matching TRBD1. CDR3 length: 15 residues. In germline, CDR1 is MDHEN, CDR2 SYDVKM. V lost 3 bases and J lost 5; bases outside the gene matches: 8. The CDR3 bases are TGTGCCAGCAGTTTTCAGGGGGCGGTGGGAACTGAAGCTTTCTTT. Protein product: CASSFQGAVGTEAFF.

The chain is built from TRBV5-1 and TRBJ2-7, with 9 bases fitting TRBD1. Germline CDR1 SGHRS, CDR2 YFSETQ. The CDR3 extends over 15 amino acids. Unmatched junction bases numbered 9, after V lost 2 bases and J lost 6 bases. CDR3 region: CASSLKTGGYSEQYF. In nucleotides, the CDR3 is TGCGCCAGCAGCTTAAAGACAGGGGGATATAGCGAGCAGTACTTC. Full variable domain (missing parts from reference TRBV5-1 and TRBJ2-7): KAGVTQTPRYLIKTRGQQVTLSCSPISGHRSVSWYQQTPGQGLQFLFEYFSETQRNKGNFPGRFSGRQFSNSRSEMNVSTLELGDSALYLCASSLKTGGYSEQYFGPGTRLTVT.

V is TRBV7-3 and J is TRBJ1-6; TRBD1 matches at 7 bases. J lost 7 bases, V lost 5 bases, and 5 bases had no gene match. This CDR3 comprises 14 residues. The germline CDR1 and CDR2 sequences are SGHTA and FQGTGA. The CDR3 here is CASSVGQANSPLHF. The CDR3 nucleotides are TGTGCCAGCAGCGTTGGACAGGCAAATTCACCCCTCCACTTT.